The 15 T cell receptor beta chains below were found in one sample sequenced in a study of T cells after somatic rescue of genetic block. Profiled with immunoSEQ multiplex PCR; TCRdb holds only in-frame clones, not every one. The sample holds roughly 65,000 clones; 85% to 95% are singletons and the top ten take around 3%. The sample consisted of peripheral blood mononuclear cells (PBMCs). Receptors originate from a man aged 35 to 55.

V and J are TRBV2 and TRBJ2-3, with 10 bases aligning to TRBD2. Germline loops: CDR1 SNHLY, CDR2 FYNNEI. The V and J ends lost 4 bases and 4 bases, in that order; junction bases with no gene match: 8. The CDR3 loop spans 16 amino acids. This CDR3 is CASSAKRGGNSDTQYF. CDR3 nucleotide sequence: TGTGCCAGCAGTGCTAAGCGGGGGGGCAACTCAGATACGCAGTATTTT.

The genes are TRBV2 and TRBJ2-2, with 7 bases matching TRBD1. The V and J ends lost 4 bases and 6 bases, in that order; junction bases with no gene match: 2. The CDR3 is 13 amino acids. CDR1 is SNHLY, CDR2 FYNNEI, per germline. This CDR3 is CASSVGQAGELFF. The CDR3 DNA reads as TGTGCCAGCAGTGTTGGACAGGCCGGGGAGCTGTTTTTT. The full variable domain, its missing parts supplied by reference TRBV2 and TRBJ2-2, is EPEVTQTPSHQVTQMGQEVILRCVPISNHLYFYWYRQILGQKVEFLVSFYNNEISEKSEIFDDQFSVERPDGSNFTLKIRSTKLEDSAMYFCASSVGQAGELFFGEGSRLTVL.

V gene TRBV10-1 combines with J gene TRBJ2-1; 8 bases are shared with TRBD2. Germline CDR1 is WNHNN and CDR2 is SYGVQD (reference sequence). Unmatched junction bases numbered 6, after V lost 4 bases and J lost 7 bases. The CDR3 spans 14 residues. This CDR3 reads CASSVGLAGNEQFF. CDR3 nucleotide sequence: TGCGCCAGCAGTGTTGGACTAGCCGGGAATGAGCAGTTCTTC.

The rearrangement joins TRBV11-2 to TRBJ2-7; 10 nucleotides align to TRBD1. V shed 3 bases and J 5 bases; nucleotides not matched to a gene: 13. Germline V gene lookup returns CDR1 SGHAT and CDR2 FQNNGV. The CDR3 totals 17 residues. The CDR3 loop reads CASSFRTGGTSWHEQYF. Here the CDR3 DNA reads TGTGCCAGCAGCTTTAGGACAGGGGGAACCTCTTGGCACGAGCAGTACTTC.

V is TRBV19 and J is TRBJ1-5; TRBD1 matches 12 bases. This CDR3 has 16 residues. CDR1 LNHDA and CDR2 SQIVND come from the germline V gene (reference sequence). V shed 7 bases, J shed 5 bases, and the junction held 9 bases outside the gene matches. This chain's CDR3 is CASNEGQGARDQPQHF. The CDR3 bases are TGTGCCAGTAATGAGGGACAGGGGGCGCGGGATCAGCCCCAGCATTTT.

V is TRBV19 and J is TRBJ2-3; no clear D gene. Per the germline V gene, CDR1 is LNHDA and CDR2 is SQIVND (reference sequence). Trimming pared 6 bases from V and 4 bases from J, leaving 8 bases between. This CDR3 region has 12 residues. CDR3 DNA: TGTGCCAGTAGCGGTCGGGCAGATACGCAGTATTTT. Protein product: CASSGRADTQYF.

This clone was detected only a few times. V gene TRBV6-1 combines with J gene TRBJ1-6, with D possibly being TRBD1 (6 bases). The germline V gene encodes CDR1 MNHNS and CDR2 SASEGT. Trimming removed 9 bases at V and 7 bases at J, with 19 bases between. The CDR3 totals 15 residues. The CDR3 loop reads CASWRGGSGNSPLHF. The DNA of the CDR3 is TGTGCCAGTTGGAGAGGGGGATCAGGGAATTCACCCCTCCACTTT.

The chain is built from TRBV6-1 and TRBJ2-5; TRBD1 matches 10 bases. Germline CDR1 MNHNS, CDR2 SASEGT. CDR3 length: 13 amino acids. V lost 1 base and J lost 11; bases outside the gene matches: 4. CDR3: CASSEGQGAGQYF. The CDR3 region has the DNA TGTGCCAGCAGTGAAGGACAGGGGGCAGGGCAGTACTTC.

The gene calls are TRBV4-1 and TRBJ2-3; the match to TRBD2 covers 11 bases. Germline V lookup: CDR1 MGHRA, CDR2 YSYEKL. V trimming: 1 base; J trimming: 5 bases; junction bases outside the gene matches: 2. The CDR3 loop spans 15 amino acids. CDR3 DNA sequence: TGCGCCAGCAGCCAAGGGCTAGCGGGGGGAGATACGCAGTATTTT. This translates into CASSQGLAGGDTQYF.

V gene TRBV27 combines with J gene TRBJ1-1, with a weak D call TRBD1 (6 bases). CDR3 length equals 16 residues. Germline CDR1 and CDR2: MNHEY and SMNVEV (reference sequence). Trimming removed 2 bases at V and 0 bases at J, with 13 bases between. The CDR3 DNA is TGTGCCAGCAGTTTACCGGGGGCGTTCGTGAACACTGAAGCTTTCTTT. Translation: CASSLPGAFVNTEAFF.

The V and J genes are TRBV15 and TRBJ2-5; 11 positions agree with TRBD1. CDR3 length: 17 residues. The V and J ends lost 0 bases and 5 bases, in that order; junction bases with no gene match: 8. In germline, CDR1 is LNHNV, CDR2 YYDKDF (reference sequence). In DNA form, the CDR3 reads TGTGCCACCAGCAGAGACCCCCTGGGACAGGGGGGGGAGACCCAGTACTTC. Translated: CATSRDPLGQGGETQYF. Based on the CDR3 plus reference TRBV15 and TRBJ2-5, the full variable domain is DAMVIQNPRYQVTQFGKPVTLSCSQTLNHNVMYWYQQKSSQAPKLLFHYYDKDFNNEADTPDNFQSRRPNTSFCFLDIRSPGLGDTAMYLCATSRDPLGQGGETQYFGPGTRLLVL.

The chain uses TRBV13 and TRBJ1-4; 7 bases are a match to TRBD1. This CDR3 comprises 17 residues. V lost 1 base to trimming and J lost 4 bases; unmatched junction nucleotides: 9. Germline V gives CDR1 PRHDT, CDR2 FYEKMQ (reference sequence). In DNA form, the CDR3 reads TGTGCCAGCAGCTTAGAGGCGGCGGGACAGAATAATGAAAAACTGTTTTTT. Protein: CASSLEAAGQNNEKLFF.

This clone was seen a single time. The chain has TRBV27 and TRBJ1-2; D gene uncertain. Deletions cut 3 bases from V and 7 bases from J, with 12 bases between. This CDR3 region has 13 residues. Per germline, CDR1 MNHEY and CDR2 SMNVEV (reference sequence). The CDR3 region is CASSFRADGGYTF. Here the CDR3 DNA reads TGTGCCAGCAGTTTTAGGGCAGACGGTGGCTACACCTTC.

This clone was seen once. The chain is built from TRBV30 and TRBJ1-5; D uncertain. Trimming pared 0 bases from V and 4 bases from J, leaving 10 bases between. The CDR3 length is 14 residues. Germline loops: CDR1 GTSNPN, CDR2 SVGIG (reference sequence). The CDR3, as DNA: TGTGCCTGGAGTGTTTTGGGTTTGAATCAGCCCCAGCATTTT. Translated, it gives CAWSVLGLNQPQHF.

The V call is TRBV6-1, the J call TRBJ1-1; TRBD1 might be the D (5 bases). The length of the CDR3 is 15 residues. Germline V CDR1 and CDR2: MNHNS, SASEGT. Trimming removed 6 bases from V and 8 bases from J, with 22 bases in between. The CDR3 here is CASRAGGAAGREAFF. The DNA for the CDR3 is TGTGCCAGCAGGGCCGGTGGGGCCGCAGGTAGGGAAGCTTTCTTT.